These 26 T cell receptor beta chains were sequenced from one sample in a study of OX40 agonist ivuxolimab in advanced cancers. Measured with immunoSEQ multiplex PCR; TCRdb has only the in-frame clones, and not every one. Of 30,000 to 40,000 clones detected, 85% to 90% appear once; the ten largest clones hold about an eighth. This specimen consisted of CD4+ or CD8+ T cells sorted from blood, obtained in a trial of the OX40 agonist ivuxolimab. The receptors originated from an adult with an advanced solid tumor such as melanoma, head and neck, liver or kidney cancer.

This sequence joins TRBV4-2 and TRBJ1-4, with D unresolved. The germline V gene has CDR1 LGHNA and CDR2 YNFKEQ. V lost 5 bases to trimming and J lost 0 bases, with 10 bases between them. This CDR3 has 15 residues. This chain's CDR3 is CASSYPGPTNEKLFF. CDR3 sequence (DNA): TGTGCCAGCAGCTATCCGGGCCCAACTAATGAAAAACTGTTTTTT.

This clone has a handful of counts. J is TRBJ2-1 and V is TRBV6-5, with D possibly TRBD2 on 5 matching bases. With 4 bases removed from V and 9 bases from J, the gap between germline ends came to 19 bases. There are 15 residues in the CDR3. Germline-derived CDR1 and CDR2 are MNHEY and SVGAGI. This chain's CDR3 is CASSLSWSGSPEQFF. The CDR3 coding sequence is TGTGCCAGCAGTTTGTCATGGAGCGGAAGTCCTGAGCAGTTCTTC.

The chain is built from TRBV27 and TRBJ2-4; D not resolved. The germline V and J ends were trimmed by 4 bases and 1 base, with 11 bases remaining between them. Germline assignment: CDR1 MNHEY and CDR2 SMNVEV (reference sequence). The CDR3 has 15 amino acids. CDR3 coding DNA: TGTGCCAGCAGTTCCCTGGCGCTTGCCAAAAACATTCAGTACTTC. Its translation is CASSSLALAKNIQYF.

The chain links TRBV9 to TRBJ1-1; D remains unclear. Germline V gives CDR1 SGDLS, CDR2 YYNGEE. With 0 bases removed from V and 4 bases from J, the gap between germline ends came to 10 bases. The CDR3 extends over 14 amino acids. The CDR3, as DNA: TGTGCCAGCAGCGTAGGAGGGATGGCCACTGAAGCTTTCTTT. The encoded protein is CASSVGGMATEAFF.

The DNA of the CDR3 is TGCGCCAGCAGCCTTAGAGGGCCGAACACCGGGGAGCTGTTTTTT. Amino acid sequence: CASSLRGPNTGELFF. The chain links TRBV4-1 to TRBJ2-2; perhaps TRBD2 as D (5 bases). CDR1 and CDR2 from the germline V gene are MGHRA and YSYEKL. Trimming cost V 4 bases and J 0 bases, with 9 bases left between them. This CDR3 comprises 15 residues.

The V gene is TRBV5-1, the J gene TRBJ2-5, with 9 bases aligning to TRBD1. The CDR3 loop spans 13 amino acids. The J segment lost 4 bases and the V segment lost 5 bases, leaving 3 bases of the junction unmatched. The germline V gene has CDR1 SGHRS and CDR2 YFSETQ. The CDR3 is CASRYRGRETQYF. For the CDR3, the DNA is TGCGCCAGCAGGTACAGGGGGCGAGAGACCCAGTACTTC.

As for this clone: One end of the junction is discordant with germline, which a read error may explain. The V call is TRBV14, the J call TRBJ2-7, with D uncertain. The CDR3 has 8 amino acids. Germline V gene sequence: CDR1 SGHDN, CDR2 FVKESK. The CDR3 DNA reads TGTGCCAGCAGCCGGACGCACTTC. Translating gives CASSRTHF.

The chain uses TRBV10-1 and TRBJ2-1, with D uncertain. In germline, CDR1 is WNHNN, CDR2 SYGVQD (reference sequence). The CDR3 runs to 14 residues. Trimming shortened V by 0 bases and J by 5 bases, and 8 bases separated the two germline ends. CDR3 in amino acids: CASSESARHNEQFF. CDR3 DNA sequence: TGCGCCAGCAGTGAGTCAGCCCGACACAATGAGCAGTTCTTC.

The CDR3, as DNA: TGCGCCAGCAGCTCCGGAATACGGGAATACAATGAGCAGTTCTTC. Residues: CASSSGIREYNEQFF. The genes are TRBV5-1 and TRBJ2-1; TRBD2 is a possible D gene (5 bases). From germline, CDR1 is SGHRS and CDR2 YFSETQ. The CDR3 length is 15 residues. V lost 3 bases, J lost 4 bases, and 14 bases lay in between.

The V and J genes are TRBV19 and TRBJ2-2; 10 bases map to TRBD1. In germline, CDR1 is LNHDA, CDR2 SQIVND (reference sequence). After removal of 7 bases from V and 4 bases from J, the junction contained 6 bases not matched to a gene. This CDR3 comprises 15 residues. The CDR3 DNA sequence: TGTGCCAGTAAATTGGGACAGGGGCCCACCGGGGAGCTGTTTTTT. Translation gives CASKLGQGPTGELFF.

The V call is TRBV27, the J call TRBJ2-7, with D unresolved. Germline V gene lookup returns CDR1 MNHEY and CDR2 SMNVEV (reference sequence). The CDR3 extends over 15 amino acids. The ends were cut back, 5 bases at V and 1 base at J, with 15 bases in the middle. CDR3 bases: TGTGCCAGCAGTCCTGGCTGGGCAACATCCTACGAGCAGTACTTC. This codes for CASSPGWATSYEQYF.

In this sample, this clone turned up once. The V and J genes are TRBV19 and TRBJ1-3; the D gene is possibly TRBD1 (6 bases). This CDR3 is built from 16 residues. Trimming took off 7 bases at V and 0 bases at J, with 16 bases between the two ends. Germline CDR1 and CDR2: LNHDA and SQIVND (reference sequence). CDR3 bases: TGTGCCAGTACCAAGGGGGGCTTGAGCTCTGGAAACACCATATATTTT. Protein: CASTKGGLSSGNTIYF.

J is TRBJ2-4 and V is TRBV2, with 10 bases identical to TRBD2. Germline CDR1 and CDR2: SNHLY and FYNNEI. The CDR3 contains 15 residues. With 8 bases clipped from V and 1 base from J, the junction kept 5 bases outside the gene matches. The chain's CDR3 is CASGVTSGAKNIQYF. The CDR3 DNA sequence: TGTGCCAGCGGAGTGACTAGCGGGGCCAAAAACATTCAGTACTTC.

This chain connects TRBV5-4 to TRBJ2-7; D remains ambiguous. The CDR3 runs to 14 residues. The V and J ends lost 0 bases and 1 base respectively, with 8 bases between them. Germline-derived CDR1 and CDR2 are SGHNT and YYREEE (reference sequence). The CDR3 DNA reads TGTGCCAGCAGCTTGGCCTACGGTTCCTACGAGCAGTACTTC. Encoded protein: CASSLAYGSYEQYF. Drawing the rest from reference TRBV5-4 and TRBJ2-7, the complete variable domain is ETGVTQSPTHLIKTRGQQVTLRCSSQSGHNTVSWYQQALGQGPQFIFQYYREEENGRGNFPPRFSGLQFPNYSSELNVNALELDDSALYLCASSLAYGSYEQYFGPGTRLTVT.

V is TRBV7-2 and J is TRBJ2-3; the D is unclear. This CDR3 contains 15 residues. V was cut by 4 bases and J by 5 bases, with 16 bases left in between. Germline CDR1 is SGHTA and CDR2 is FQGNSA. Here the CDR3 DNA reads TGTGCCAGCAGCTACCTCGGAGAGGAAAGAGATACGCAGTATTTT. It yields the protein CASSYLGEERDTQYF.

The chain joins TRBV29-1 to TRBJ2-1, with 10 bases that match TRBD2. This CDR3 region has 13 residues. The germline CDR1 and CDR2 sequences are SQVTM and ANQGSEA. The ends lost 8 bases at V and 1 base at J; junction bases unmatched: 2. CDR3 nucleotide sequence: TGCAGCATGGGACTAGCGTCCTACAATGAGCAGTTCTTC. Translation gives CSMGLASYNEQFF.

V gene TRBV15 combines with J gene TRBJ2-1; D perhaps matches TRBD1 (6 bases). The CDR3 loop spans 15 amino acids. With 3 bases removed from V and 0 bases from J, the gap between germline ends came to 9 bases. Germline values: CDR1 LNHNV, CDR2 YYDKDF (reference sequence). Here the CDR3 reads CATSSGGASYNEQFF. CDR3 sequence (DNA): TGTGCCACCAGCAGTGGGGGCGCCTCCTACAATGAGCAGTTCTTC.

The chain recombines TRBV29-1 with TRBJ1-1; D unresolved. Germline CDR1 SQVTM, CDR2 ANQGSEA. Trimming took 4 bases from V and 1 from J, leaving 13 bases between them. The CDR3 length is 14 residues. CDR3 bases: TGCAGCGTTGTGGTTCGGCAGGCGAACACTGAAGCTTTCTTT. Its translation is CSVVVRQANTEAFF.

The V call is TRBV11-2, the J call TRBJ2-5; 7 nucleotides line up with TRBD1. The J call could be wrong; TRBJ2-7 is a better fit for the DNA end. This CDR3 has 15 residues. Germline V gene lookup returns CDR1 SGHAT and CDR2 FQNNGV. The chain's CDR3 is CASSPTGRGSYEQYF. In DNA form, the CDR3 reads TGTGCCAGCAGCCCAACCGGCAGGGGGTCCTACGAGCAGTACTTC.

This chain connects TRBV15 to TRBJ1-3; D unresolved. This CDR3 has 15 residues. The germline V gene has CDR1 LNHNV and CDR2 YYDKDF (reference sequence). V was trimmed by 5 bases and J by 1 base, leaving 12 bases between them. The CDR3: CATSLGWISGNTIYF. The CDR3 region has the DNA TGTGCCACCAGCCTCGGGTGGATTTCTGGAAACACCATATATTTT.

The J gene is TRBJ1-2, the V gene TRBV4-1; D is unresolved. Trimming removed 0 bases from V and 0 bases from J, with 8 bases in between. Germline V gene sequence: CDR1 MGHRA, CDR2 YSYEKL. The CDR3 sequence is 15 residues long. In nucleotides, the CDR3 is TGCGCCAGCAGCCAAGACAGCCTAACTAACTATGGCTACACCTTC. It translates to CASSQDSLTNYGYTF.

The gene calls are TRBV7-8 and TRBJ2-5, with D possibly matching TRBD2 (6 bases). The V and J ends lost 7 bases and 4 bases respectively, with 22 bases between them. This CDR3 contains 16 residues. Germline V gene lookup returns CDR1 SGHVS and CDR2 FQNEAQ. CDR3: CASTREFGARGETQYF. CDR3 bases: TGTGCCAGCACCCGAGAGTTTGGAGCGCGGGGAGAGACCCAGTACTTC. Supplemented by reference TRBV7-8 and TRBJ2-5, the full variable domain reads GAGVSQSPRYKVAKRGQDVALRCDPISGHVSLFWYQQALGQGPEFLTYFQNEAQLDKSGLPSDRFFAERPEGSVSTLKIQRTQQEDSAVYLCASTREFGARGETQYFGPGTRLLVL.

The rearrangement uses TRBV27 and TRBJ2-7, with TRBD2 as a possible D gene (5 bases). The CDR3 loop spans 14 amino acids. In germline, CDR1 is MNHEY, CDR2 SMNVEV (reference sequence). V was clipped by 3 bases and J by 2 bases, with 11 bases between them. This chain's CDR3 is CASSFSSGAYEQYF. CDR3 sequence (DNA): TGTGCCAGCAGTTTTTCTTCCGGGGCCTACGAGCAGTACTTC.

The V and J genes are TRBV5-6 and TRBJ1-5; D call uncertain. Germline lookup yields CDR1 SGHDT and CDR2 YYEEEE. The germline V and J ends were trimmed by 0 bases and 3 bases, with 4 bases remaining between them. The CDR3 totals 13 residues. The DNA of the CDR3 is TGTGCCAGCAGCTTGGGGACCAATCAGCCCCAGCATTTT. Translating gives CASSLGTNQPQHF.

J is TRBJ1-1 and V is TRBV19, with 7 bases lining up with TRBD1. The CDR3 runs 15 residues. Germline V gene sequence: CDR1 LNHDA, CDR2 SQIVND (reference sequence). Trimming removed 3 bases from V and 3 bases from J; junction bases left unmatched: 7. CDR3 loop: CASSITVGQDTEAFF. As DNA, the CDR3 is TGTGCCAGTAGTATCACCGTCGGACAGGACACTGAAGCTTTCTTT.

The V call is TRBV5-1, the J call TRBJ2-7; the match to TRBD2 covers 13 bases. In germline, CDR1 is SGHRS, CDR2 YFSETQ. J lost 3 bases, V lost 0 bases, and 6 bases had no gene match. The CDR3 sequence is 17 residues long. The DNA for the CDR3 is TGCGCCAGCAGCTTGGCCTTCGGGACTAGCGGGATCTACGAGCAGTACTTC. It translates to CASSLAFGTSGIYEQYF.